A single sample is the source of the 3 T cell receptor beta chains below, sequenced in a study of blood T cell repertoires in COVID-19. The repertoire was sequenced with immunoSEQ multiplex PCR; TCRdb's copy has only in-frame clones and lacks some. The sample yields approximately 110,000 clones, approximately 90% seen once. The sequencing input was peripheral blood. These receptors were collected from a human donor in a cohort sampled during active COVID-19.

This clone was observed once. The chain is built from TRBV28 and TRBJ2-5; D gene uncertain. Between the trimmed V and J ends, which lost 4 bases and 2 bases, there was a span of 14 bases. The CDR3 covers 15 residues. Germline CDR1 MDHEN, CDR2 SYDVKM. The DNA of the CDR3 is TGTGCCAGCAGTTCTAGAGTGGGTGTACAAGAGACCCAGTACTTC. Translated: CASSSRVGVQETQYF. Full variable domain (remainder filled in from reference TRBV28 and TRBJ2-5): DVKVTQSSRYLVKRTGEKVFLECVQDMDHENMFWYRQDPGLGLRLIYFSYDVKMKEKGDIPEGYSVSREKKERFSLILESASTNQTSMYLCASSSRVGVQETQYFGPGTRLLVL.

CDR3 region: CASSRGYSDTQYF. The CDR3, as DNA: TGCGCCAGCAGCAGGGGGTATTCAGATACGCAGTATTTT. This sequence joins TRBV5-1 and TRBJ2-3; the D gene is possibly TRBD1 (6 bases). V lost 4 bases, J lost 4 bases, and 10 bases lay in between. The CDR3 is 13 residues long. Germline CDR1 reads SGHRS; CDR2 reads YFSETQ.

This chain links TRBV7-6 with TRBJ1-6; 9 bases align to TRBD1. The CDR3 is made up of 17 amino acids. Germline loops: CDR1 SGHVS, CDR2 FNYEAQ. The V and J ends lost 5 bases and 2 bases, in that order; junction bases with no gene match: 7. CDR3 protein: CASSRTGGRTYNSPLHF. DNA for the CDR3: TGTGCCAGCAGCCGAACAGGGGGCCGAACCTATAATTCACCCCTCCACTTT.